This T cell receptor beta chain was profiled in a study of early stage breast cancer tumors. Details on this clone: Its antigen is currently unknown.

General observations from the study: Comparing each tissue with blood distinguished tumor from normal in about 85% of the 16 patients. Commonly generated sequences made up most enriched TCRB sequences shared between patients.

Data came from immunoSEQ multiplex PCR; TCRdb stores just in-frame clones and leaves some out. Among about 53,000 clones, 80% to 95% were seen once, and the ten largest hold 5%. With 3 bases removed from V and 0 bases from J, the gap between germline ends came to 31 bases. CDR1 is SGDLS, CDR2 YYNGEE, per germline. The CDR3 runs 22 residues. The TCR sequence derives from a person aged 70 to 85 with breast cancer. The chain is built from TRBV9 and TRBJ1-5; possibly TRBD1 for D (6 bases). Material for sequencing was blood. The CDR3 spells CASSATIPTGSYTRFSNQPQHF. CDR3 coding DNA: TGTGCCAGCAGCGCAACCATCCCAACAGGGAGCTACACGAGATTTAGCAATCAGCCCCAGCATTTT.